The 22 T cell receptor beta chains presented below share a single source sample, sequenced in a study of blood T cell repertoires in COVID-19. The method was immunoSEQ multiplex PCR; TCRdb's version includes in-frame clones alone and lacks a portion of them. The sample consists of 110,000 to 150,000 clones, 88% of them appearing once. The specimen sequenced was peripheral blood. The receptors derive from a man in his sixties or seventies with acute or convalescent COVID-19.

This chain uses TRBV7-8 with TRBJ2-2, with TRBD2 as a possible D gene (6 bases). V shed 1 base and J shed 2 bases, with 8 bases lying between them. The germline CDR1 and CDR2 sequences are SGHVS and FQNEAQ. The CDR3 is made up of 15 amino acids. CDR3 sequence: CASSLVGLNTGELFF. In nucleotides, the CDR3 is TGTGCCAGCAGCTTAGTGGGACTCAACACCGGGGAGCTGTTTTTT.

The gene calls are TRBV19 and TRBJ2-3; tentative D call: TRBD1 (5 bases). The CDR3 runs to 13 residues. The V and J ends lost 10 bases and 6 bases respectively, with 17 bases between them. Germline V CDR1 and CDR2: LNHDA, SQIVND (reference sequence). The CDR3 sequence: CATHKTGYDTQYF. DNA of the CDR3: TGTGCCACCCACAAAACAGGCTACGATACGCAGTATTTT.

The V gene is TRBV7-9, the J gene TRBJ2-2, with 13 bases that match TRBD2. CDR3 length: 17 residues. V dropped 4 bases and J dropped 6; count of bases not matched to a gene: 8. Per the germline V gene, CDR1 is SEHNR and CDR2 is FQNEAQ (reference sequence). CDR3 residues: CASSSRTSGRIAGELFF. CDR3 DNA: TGTGCCAGCAGCTCCCGGACTAGCGGGAGAATCGCCGGGGAGCTGTTTTTT.

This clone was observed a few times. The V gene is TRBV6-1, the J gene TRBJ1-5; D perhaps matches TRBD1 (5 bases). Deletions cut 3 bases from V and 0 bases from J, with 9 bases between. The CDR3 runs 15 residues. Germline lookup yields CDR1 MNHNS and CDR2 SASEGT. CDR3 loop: CASSDSGDSNQPQHF. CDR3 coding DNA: TGTGCCAGCAGTGATTCGGGGGATAGCAATCAGCCCCAGCATTTT.

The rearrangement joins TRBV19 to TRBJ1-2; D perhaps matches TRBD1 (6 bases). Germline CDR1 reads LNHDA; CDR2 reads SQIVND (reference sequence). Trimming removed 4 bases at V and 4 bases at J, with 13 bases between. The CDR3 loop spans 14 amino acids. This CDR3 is CASSTNGQSYGYTF. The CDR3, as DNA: TGTGCCAGTAGTACTAACGGACAGAGCTATGGCTACACCTTC.

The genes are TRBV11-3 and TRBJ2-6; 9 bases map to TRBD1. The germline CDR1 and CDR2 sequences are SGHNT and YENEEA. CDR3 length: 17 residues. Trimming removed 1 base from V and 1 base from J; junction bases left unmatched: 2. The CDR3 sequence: CASSLGQGESGANVLTF. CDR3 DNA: TGTGCCAGCAGCTTAGGACAGGGGGAGTCTGGGGCCAACGTCCTGACTTTC.

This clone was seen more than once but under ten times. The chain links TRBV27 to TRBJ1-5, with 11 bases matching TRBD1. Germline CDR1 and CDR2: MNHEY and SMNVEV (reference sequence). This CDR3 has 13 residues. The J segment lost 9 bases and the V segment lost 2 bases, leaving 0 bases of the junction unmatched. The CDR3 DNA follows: TGTGCCAGCAGTTTAGGGACAGGGGGGCCCCAGCATTTT. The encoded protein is CASSLGTGGPQHF.

The CDR3, as DNA: TGTGCCAGCAACCCACAACAGAATAATTCACCCCTCCACTTT. Residues: CASNPQQNNSPLHF. The V and J genes are TRBV28 and TRBJ1-6, with unresolved D. In germline, CDR1 is MDHEN, CDR2 SYDVKM. The V and J ends lost 7 bases and 5 bases respectively, with 12 bases between them. The CDR3 consists of 14 residues.

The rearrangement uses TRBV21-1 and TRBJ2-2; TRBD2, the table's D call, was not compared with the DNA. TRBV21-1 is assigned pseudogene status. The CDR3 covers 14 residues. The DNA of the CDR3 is TGTGCCAGCATCCCGGGGGGTACAGTCGGGGAGCTGTTTTTT. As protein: CASIPGGTVGELFF.

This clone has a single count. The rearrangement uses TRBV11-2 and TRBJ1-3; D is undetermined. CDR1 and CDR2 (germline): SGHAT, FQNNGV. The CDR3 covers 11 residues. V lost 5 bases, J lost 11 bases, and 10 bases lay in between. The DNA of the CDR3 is TGTGCCAGCAGCCCGGGTTACGCCATATATTTT. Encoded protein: CASSPGYAIYF.

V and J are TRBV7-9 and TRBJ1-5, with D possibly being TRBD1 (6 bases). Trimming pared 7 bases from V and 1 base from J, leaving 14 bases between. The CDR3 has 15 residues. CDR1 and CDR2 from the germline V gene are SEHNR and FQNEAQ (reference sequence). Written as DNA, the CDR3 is TGTGCCAGCACCGAAAATACAGGGAGCAATCAGCCCCAGCATTTT. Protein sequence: CASTENTGSNQPQHF.

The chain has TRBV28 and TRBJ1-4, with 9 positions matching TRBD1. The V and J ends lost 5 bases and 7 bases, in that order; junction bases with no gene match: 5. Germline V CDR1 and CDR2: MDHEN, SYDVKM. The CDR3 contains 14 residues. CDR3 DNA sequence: TGTGCCAGCAGTCCCGGGACAGGGTTTGAAAAACTGTTTTTT. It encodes CASSPGTGFEKLFF.

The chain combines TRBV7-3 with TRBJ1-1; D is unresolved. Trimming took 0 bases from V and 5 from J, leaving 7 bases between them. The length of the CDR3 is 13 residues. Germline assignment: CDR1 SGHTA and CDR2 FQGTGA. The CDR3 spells CASSLTRETEAFF. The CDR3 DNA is TGTGCCAGCAGCTTAACGCGGGAAACTGAAGCTTTCTTT.

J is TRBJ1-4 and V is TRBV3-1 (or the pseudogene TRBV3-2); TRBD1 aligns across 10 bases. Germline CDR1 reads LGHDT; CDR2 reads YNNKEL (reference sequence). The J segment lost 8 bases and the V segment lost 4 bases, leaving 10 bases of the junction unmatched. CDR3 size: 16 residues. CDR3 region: CASSRPRGQGLEKLFF. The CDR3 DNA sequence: TGTGCCAGCAGCCGTCCCCGGGGACAGGGGTTGGAAAAACTGTTTTTT.

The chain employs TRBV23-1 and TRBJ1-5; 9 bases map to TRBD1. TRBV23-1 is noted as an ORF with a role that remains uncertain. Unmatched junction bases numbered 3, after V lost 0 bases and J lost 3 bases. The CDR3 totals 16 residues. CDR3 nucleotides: TGCGCCAGCAGTCAATCGGACAGGGGTTTCAATCAGCCCCAGCATTTT. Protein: CASSQSDRGFNQPQHF.

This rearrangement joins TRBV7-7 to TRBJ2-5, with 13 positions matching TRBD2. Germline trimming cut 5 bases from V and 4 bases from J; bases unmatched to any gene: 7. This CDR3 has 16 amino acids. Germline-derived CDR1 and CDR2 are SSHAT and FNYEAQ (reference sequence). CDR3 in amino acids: CASSAGLAGPAETQYF. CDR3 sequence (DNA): TGTGCCAGCAGCGCGGGACTAGCGGGGCCCGCAGAGACCCAGTACTTC.

As DNA, the CDR3 is TGTGCCAGCAGCTCGGGACACCCGGGAACCTACGAGCAGTACTTC. It encodes CASSSGHPGTYEQYF. The chain carries TRBV7-2 and TRBJ2-7, with TRBD1 as a possible D gene (6 bases). The ends were cut back, 4 bases at V and 2 bases at J, with 15 bases in the middle. The CDR3 contains 15 residues. The germline CDR1 and CDR2 sequences are SGHTA and FQGNSA.

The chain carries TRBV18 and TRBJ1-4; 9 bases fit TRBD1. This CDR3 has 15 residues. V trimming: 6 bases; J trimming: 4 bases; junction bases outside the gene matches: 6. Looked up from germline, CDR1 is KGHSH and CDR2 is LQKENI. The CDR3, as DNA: TGTGCCAGCTCCCCTGACAGGGGGAATAATGAAAAACTGTTTTTT. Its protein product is CASSPDRGNNEKLFF.

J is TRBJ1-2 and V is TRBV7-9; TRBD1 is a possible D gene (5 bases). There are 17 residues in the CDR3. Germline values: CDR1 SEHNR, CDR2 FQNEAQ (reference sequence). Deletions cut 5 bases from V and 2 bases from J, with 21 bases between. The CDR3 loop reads CASSPQEGMGVNYGYTF. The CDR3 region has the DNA TGTGCCAGCAGCCCGCAGGAGGGCATGGGGGTAAACTATGGCTACACCTTC.

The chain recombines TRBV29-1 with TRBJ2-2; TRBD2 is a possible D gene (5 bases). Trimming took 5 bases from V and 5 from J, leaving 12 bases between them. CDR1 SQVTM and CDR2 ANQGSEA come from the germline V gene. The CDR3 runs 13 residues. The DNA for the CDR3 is TGCAGCGTTCGACGGGATCGAACCGGGGAGCTGTTTTTT. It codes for CSVRRDRTGELFF.

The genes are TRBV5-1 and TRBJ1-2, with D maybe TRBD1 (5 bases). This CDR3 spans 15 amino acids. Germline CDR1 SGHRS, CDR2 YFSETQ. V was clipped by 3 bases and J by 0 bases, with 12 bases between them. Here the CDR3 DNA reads TGCGCCAGCAGCTGGGGCGTGGCAGCTAACTATGGCTACACCTTC. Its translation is CASSWGVAANYGYTF.

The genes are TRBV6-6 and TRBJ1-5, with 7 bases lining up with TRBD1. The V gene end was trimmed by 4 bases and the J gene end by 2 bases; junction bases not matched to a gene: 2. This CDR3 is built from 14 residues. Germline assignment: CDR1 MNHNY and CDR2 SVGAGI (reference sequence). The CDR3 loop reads CASSSDRGNQPQHF. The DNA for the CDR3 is TGTGCCAGCAGTTCTGACAGGGGCAATCAGCCCCAGCATTTT.